This paragraph reports one T cell receptor beta chain. Libraries were prepared by immunoSEQ multiplex PCR; TCRdb keeps only in-frame clonotypes and omits some of them. The data show a few hundred thousand clones, approximately 84% seen once. The sample comes from a study of blood T cell repertoires in COVID-19. Study-wide context: In each case, the material was cDNA or gDNA derived from T cells, B-cell-depleted T cells, or PBMCs.

All enrollees were roughly 18 to 100 years old and from 24 US areas. The study assigned cohorts using participant-reported clinical history. This receptor was taken from a woman aged 25-40 years who had recovered from COVID-19. Sequencing input: PBMCs or T cells enriched from blood (not recorded which).

The DNA for the CDR3 is TGTGCCAGCAGTTTTTCTGTGGCTAGCGGGGAAAATGAGCAGTTCTTC. Translating gives CASSFSVASGENEQFF. The chain couples TRBV28 to TRBJ2-1; 9 bases are shared with TRBD2. The V gene's germline CDR1 is MDHEN and CDR2 SYDVKM. The CDR3 spans 16 residues. The ends lost 3 bases at V and 7 bases at J; junction bases unmatched: 10.